This TCR beta chain appears in the sequencing data of a study of blood T cell repertoires in COVID-19. There are 16 residues in the CDR3. Germline CDR1 SEHNR, CDR2 FQNEAQ (reference sequence). After removal of 5 bases from V and 3 bases from J, the junction contained 5 bases not matched to a gene. The authors' processing: It was from reference gene primer amplification that nucleated cell counts were estimated. Only in-frame clones appear in the TCRdb table, and some are missing; sequencing was by immunoSEQ multiplex PCR. V and J calls plus clone size are reproduced from that table; the DNA served to infer D and trimming. The table lists hundreds of thousands of clones, just over 85% of them singletons, with approximately 1.5% in the top ten.

The rearrangement links TRBV7-9 to TRBJ2-3; 13 bases line up with TRBD2. The clonotype originates from a woman in her thirties with active or convalescent COVID-19. Sequencing was performed on peripheral blood. CDR3 DNA: TGTGCCAGCAGCCCTGGGACTAGCGGGAATACAGATACGCAGTATTTT. Translating it yields CASSPGTSGNTDTQYF.